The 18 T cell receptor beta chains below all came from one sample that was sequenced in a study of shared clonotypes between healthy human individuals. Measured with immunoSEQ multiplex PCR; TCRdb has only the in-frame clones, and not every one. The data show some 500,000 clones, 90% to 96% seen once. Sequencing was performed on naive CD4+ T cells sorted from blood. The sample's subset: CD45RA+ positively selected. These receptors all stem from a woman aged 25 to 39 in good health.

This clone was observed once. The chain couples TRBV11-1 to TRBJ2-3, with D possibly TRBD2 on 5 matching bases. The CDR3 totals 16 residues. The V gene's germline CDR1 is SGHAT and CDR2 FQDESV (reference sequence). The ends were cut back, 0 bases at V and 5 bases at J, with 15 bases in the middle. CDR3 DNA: TGTGCCAGCAGCTTAGCGGCCGGGGTTGGGCGAGATACGCAGTATTTT. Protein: CASSLAAGVGRDTQYF.

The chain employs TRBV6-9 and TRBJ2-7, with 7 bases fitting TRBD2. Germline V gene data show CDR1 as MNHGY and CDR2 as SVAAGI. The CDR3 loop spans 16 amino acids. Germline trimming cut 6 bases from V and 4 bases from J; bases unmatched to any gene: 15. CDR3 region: CASSLTRRECCYEQYF. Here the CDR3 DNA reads TGTGCCAGCAGCCTAACTCGGCGGGAGTGTTGTTACGAGCAGTACTTC.

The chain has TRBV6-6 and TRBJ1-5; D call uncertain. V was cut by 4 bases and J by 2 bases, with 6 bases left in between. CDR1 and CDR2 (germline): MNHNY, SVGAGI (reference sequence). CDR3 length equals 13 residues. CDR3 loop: CASSSRGNQPQHF. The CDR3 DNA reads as TGTGCCAGCAGTTCCAGAGGCAATCAGCCCCAGCATTTT.

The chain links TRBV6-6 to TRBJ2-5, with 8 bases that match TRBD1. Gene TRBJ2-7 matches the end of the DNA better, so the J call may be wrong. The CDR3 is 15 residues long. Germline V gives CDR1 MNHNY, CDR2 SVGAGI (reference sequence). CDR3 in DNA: TGTGCCAGCAGGACGTTAGGGACAGGATCCTACGAGCAGTACTTC. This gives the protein CASRTLGTGSYEQYF.

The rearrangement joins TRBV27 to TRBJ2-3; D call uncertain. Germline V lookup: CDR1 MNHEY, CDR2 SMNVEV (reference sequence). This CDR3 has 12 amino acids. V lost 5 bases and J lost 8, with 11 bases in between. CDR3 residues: CASSTYRTTQYF. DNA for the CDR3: TGTGCCAGCAGTACCTATCGGACTACGCAGTATTTT.

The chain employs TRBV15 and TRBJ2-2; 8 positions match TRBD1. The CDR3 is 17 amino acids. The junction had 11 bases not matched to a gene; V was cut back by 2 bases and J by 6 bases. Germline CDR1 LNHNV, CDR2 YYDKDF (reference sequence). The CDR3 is CATSRSQGAPPSGELFF. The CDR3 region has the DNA TGTGCCACCAGCAGATCCCAGGGGGCGCCACCTTCCGGGGAGCTGTTTTTT.

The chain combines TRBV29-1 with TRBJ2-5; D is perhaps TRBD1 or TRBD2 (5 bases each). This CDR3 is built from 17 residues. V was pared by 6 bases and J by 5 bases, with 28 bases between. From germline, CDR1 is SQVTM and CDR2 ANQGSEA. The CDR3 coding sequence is TGCAGCGTATCTTTTGGTTCAGGGACCCCGATTTGGGAGACCCAGTACTTC. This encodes CSVSFGSGTPIWETQYF. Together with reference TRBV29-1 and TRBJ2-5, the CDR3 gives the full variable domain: SAVISQKPSRDICQRGTSLTIQCQVDSQVTMMFWYRQQPGQSLTLIATANQGSEATYESGFVIDKFPISRPNLTFSTLTVSNMSPEDSSIYLCSVSFGSGTPIWETQYFGPGTRLLVL.

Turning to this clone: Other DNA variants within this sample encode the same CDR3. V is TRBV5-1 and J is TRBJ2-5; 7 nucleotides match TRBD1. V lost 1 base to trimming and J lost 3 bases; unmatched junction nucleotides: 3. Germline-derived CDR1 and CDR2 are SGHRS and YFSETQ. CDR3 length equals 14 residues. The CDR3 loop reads CASSLRDSEETQYF. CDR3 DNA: TGCGCCAGCAGCTTGCGGGACAGCGAAGAGACCCAGTACTTC.

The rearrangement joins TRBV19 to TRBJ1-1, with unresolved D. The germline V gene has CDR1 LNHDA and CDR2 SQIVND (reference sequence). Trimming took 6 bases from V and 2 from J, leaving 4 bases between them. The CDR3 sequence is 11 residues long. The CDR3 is CASSINTEAFF. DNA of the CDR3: TGTGCCAGTAGCATCAACACTGAAGCTTTCTTT.

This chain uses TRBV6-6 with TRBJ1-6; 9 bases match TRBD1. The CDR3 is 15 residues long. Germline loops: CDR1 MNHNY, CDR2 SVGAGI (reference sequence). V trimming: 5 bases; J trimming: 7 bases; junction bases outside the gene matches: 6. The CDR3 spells CASSQTGGWNSPLHF. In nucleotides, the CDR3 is TGTGCCAGCAGTCAAACAGGGGGCTGGAATTCACCCCTCCACTTT.

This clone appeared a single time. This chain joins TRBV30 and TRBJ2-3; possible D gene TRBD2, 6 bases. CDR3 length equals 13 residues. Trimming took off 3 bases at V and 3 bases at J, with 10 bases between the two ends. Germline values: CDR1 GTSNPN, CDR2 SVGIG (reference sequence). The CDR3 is CAWSLTSTDTQYF. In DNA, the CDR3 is TGTGCCTGGAGCCTGACTAGTACAGATACGCAGTATTTT.

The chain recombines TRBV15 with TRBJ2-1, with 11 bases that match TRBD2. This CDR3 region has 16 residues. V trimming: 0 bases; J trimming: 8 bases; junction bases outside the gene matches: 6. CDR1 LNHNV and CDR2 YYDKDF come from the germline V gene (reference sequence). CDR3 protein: CATSRDYSGRADEQFF. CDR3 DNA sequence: TGTGCCACCAGCAGAGATTATAGCGGGAGGGCTGATGAGCAGTTCTTC. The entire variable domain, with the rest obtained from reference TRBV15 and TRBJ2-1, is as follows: DAMVIQNPRYQVTQFGKPVTLSCSQTLNHNVMYWYQQKSSQAPKLLFHYYDKDFNNEADTPDNFQSRRPNTSFCFLDIRSPGLGDTAMYLCATSRDYSGRADEQFFGPGTRLTVL.

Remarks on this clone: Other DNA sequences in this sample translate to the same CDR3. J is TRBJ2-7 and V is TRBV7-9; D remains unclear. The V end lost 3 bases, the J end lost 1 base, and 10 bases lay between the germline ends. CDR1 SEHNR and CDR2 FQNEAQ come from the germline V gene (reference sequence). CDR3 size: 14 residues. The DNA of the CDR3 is TGTGCCAGCAGCTTCACGACTGGGTCCTACGAGCAGTACTTC. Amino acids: CASSFTTGSYEQYF.

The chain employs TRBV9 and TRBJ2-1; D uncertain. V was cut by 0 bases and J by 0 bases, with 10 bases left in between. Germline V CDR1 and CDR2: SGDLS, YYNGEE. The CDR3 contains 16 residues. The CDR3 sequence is CASSVEAASSYNEQFF. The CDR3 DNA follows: TGTGCCAGCAGCGTAGAGGCTGCGAGCTCCTACAATGAGCAGTTCTTC.

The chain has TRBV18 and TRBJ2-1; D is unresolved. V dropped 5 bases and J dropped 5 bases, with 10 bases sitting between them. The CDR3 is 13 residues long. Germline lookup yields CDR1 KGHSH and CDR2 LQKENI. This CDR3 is CASSIDRNNEQFF. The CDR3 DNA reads TGTGCCAGCTCAATAGACCGGAACAATGAGCAGTTCTTC.

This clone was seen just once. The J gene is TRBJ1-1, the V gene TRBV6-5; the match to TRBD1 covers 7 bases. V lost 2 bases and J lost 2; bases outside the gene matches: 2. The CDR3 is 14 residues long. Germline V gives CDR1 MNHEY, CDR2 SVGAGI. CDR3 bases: TGTGCCAGCAGTTACGGGACAGTTAACACTGAAGCTTTCTTT. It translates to CASSYGTVNTEAFF.

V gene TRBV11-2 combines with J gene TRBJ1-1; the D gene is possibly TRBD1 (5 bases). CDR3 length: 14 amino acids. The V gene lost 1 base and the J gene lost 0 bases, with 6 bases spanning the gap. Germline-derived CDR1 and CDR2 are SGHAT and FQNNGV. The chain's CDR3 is CASSLVGLNTEAFF. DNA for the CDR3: TGTGCCAGCAGCTTAGTGGGACTGAACACTGAAGCTTTCTTT.

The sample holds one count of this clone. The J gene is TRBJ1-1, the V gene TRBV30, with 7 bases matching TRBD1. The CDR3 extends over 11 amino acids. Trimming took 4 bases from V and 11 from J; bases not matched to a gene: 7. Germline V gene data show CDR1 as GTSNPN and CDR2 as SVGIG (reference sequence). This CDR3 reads CAWNPGQRAFF. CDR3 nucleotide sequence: TGTGCCTGGAATCCGGGACAGCGGGCTTTCTTT. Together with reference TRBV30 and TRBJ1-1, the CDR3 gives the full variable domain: SQTIHQWPATLVQPVGSPLSLECTVEGTSNPNLYWYRQAAGRGLQLLFYSVGIGQISSEVPQNLSASRPQDRQFILSSKKLLLSDSGFYLCAWNPGQRAFFGQGTRLTVV.